This TCR beta chain is drawn from a study of OX40 agonist ivuxolimab in advanced cancers. Deletions cut 9 bases from V and 0 bases from J, with 9 bases between. This CDR3 is 13 amino acids long. From germline, CDR1 is MNHNS and CDR2 SASEGT. Clones were sequenced by immunoSEQ multiplex PCR, and TCRdb holds only the in-frame ones, with some missing. This table has about 83,000 clones, approximately 88% appearing once. The chain is built from TRBV6-1 and TRBJ1-5; TRBD1 is a possible D gene (6 bases). The sample in question was CD4+ or CD8+ T cells sorted from blood, obtained in a trial of the OX40 agonist ivuxolimab. This TCR was recovered from an adult with an advanced solid tumor such as melanoma, head and neck, liver or kidney cancer. This chain's CDR3 is CASARGSNQPQHF. The CDR3 nucleotides read TGTGCCAGTGCCAGGGGTAGCAATCAGCCCCAGCATTTT.